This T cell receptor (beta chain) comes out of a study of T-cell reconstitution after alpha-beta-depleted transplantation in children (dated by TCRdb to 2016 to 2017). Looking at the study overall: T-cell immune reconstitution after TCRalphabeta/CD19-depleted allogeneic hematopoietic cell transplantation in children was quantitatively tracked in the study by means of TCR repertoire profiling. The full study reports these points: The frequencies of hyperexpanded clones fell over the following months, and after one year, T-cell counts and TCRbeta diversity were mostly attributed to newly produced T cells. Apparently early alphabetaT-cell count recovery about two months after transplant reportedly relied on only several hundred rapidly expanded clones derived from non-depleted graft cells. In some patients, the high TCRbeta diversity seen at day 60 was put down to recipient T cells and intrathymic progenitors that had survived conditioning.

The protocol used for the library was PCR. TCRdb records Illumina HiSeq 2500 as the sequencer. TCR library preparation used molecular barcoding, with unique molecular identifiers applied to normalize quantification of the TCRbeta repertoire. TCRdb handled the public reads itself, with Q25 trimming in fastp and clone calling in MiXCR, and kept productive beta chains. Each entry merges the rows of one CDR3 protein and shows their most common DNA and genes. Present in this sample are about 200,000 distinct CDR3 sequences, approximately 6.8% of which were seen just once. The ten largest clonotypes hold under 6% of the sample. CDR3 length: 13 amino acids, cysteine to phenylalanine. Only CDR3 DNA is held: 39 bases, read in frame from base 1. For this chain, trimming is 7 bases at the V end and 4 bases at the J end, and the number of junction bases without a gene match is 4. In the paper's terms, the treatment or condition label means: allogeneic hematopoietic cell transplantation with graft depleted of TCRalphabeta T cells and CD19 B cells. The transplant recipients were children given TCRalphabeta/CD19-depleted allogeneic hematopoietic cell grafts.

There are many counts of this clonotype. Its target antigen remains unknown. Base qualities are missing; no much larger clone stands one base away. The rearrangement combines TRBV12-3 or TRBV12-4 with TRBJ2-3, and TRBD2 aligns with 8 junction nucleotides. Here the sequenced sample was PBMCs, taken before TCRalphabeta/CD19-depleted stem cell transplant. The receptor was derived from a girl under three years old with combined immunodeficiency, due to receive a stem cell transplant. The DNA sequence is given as TGTGCCAGCAACAGCGGGGGCGCAGATACGCAGTATTTT. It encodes CASNSGGADTQYF.